These 7 T cell receptor beta chains were all obtained from the same sample, sequenced in a study of blood T cell repertoires in COVID-19. Assay used: immunoSEQ multiplex PCR; TCRdb lists only in-frame clones, some missing. The repertoire includes about 330,000 clones, roughly 90% of them detected once, and 15% to 20% sits in the top ten. The sample comprised PBMCs or T cells enriched from blood (not recorded which). The receptors come from a woman aged 25-40 years who had recovered from COVID-19.

V gene TRBV28 combines with J gene TRBJ1-5, with TRBD1 matching over 8 bases. Germline CDR1 is MDHEN and CDR2 is SYDVKM. CDR3 size: 13 residues. With 4 bases clipped from V and 6 bases from J, the junction kept 2 bases outside the gene matches. Here the CDR3 DNA reads TGTGCCAGCAGTTCAGGGGGCAGTCAGCCCCAGCATTTT. This gives the protein CASSSGGSQPQHF.

This clone was detected once. The CDR3 coding sequence is TGTGCCAGCAGCTTAGCCCCTAAAAGGGGCGATGAGCAGTTCTTC. Translation gives CASSLAPKRGDEQFF. The rearrangement uses TRBV7-9 and TRBJ2-1, with D maybe TRBD1 (5 bases). Per germline, CDR1 SEHNR and CDR2 FQNEAQ (reference sequence). The V and J ends lost 0 bases and 8 bases respectively, with 14 bases between them. This CDR3 contains 15 residues.

The genes are TRBV2 and TRBJ1-1, with 9 bases that match TRBD1. Germline V CDR1 and CDR2: SNHLY, FYNNEI. V lost 11 bases and J lost 4; bases outside the gene matches: 11. The CDR3 runs to 14 residues. The CDR3 protein is CAALGTGKGTEAFF. The DNA of the CDR3 is TGTGCCGCCCTGGGGACAGGGAAGGGCACTGAAGCTTTCTTT.

The rearrangement uses TRBV7-9 and TRBJ2-1; 7 bases match TRBD2. This CDR3 is 15 amino acids long. The junction had 10 bases not matched to a gene; V was cut back by 7 bases and J by 4 bases. Germline CDR1 SEHNR, CDR2 FQNEAQ (reference sequence). The chain's CDR3 is CASTASGTHYNEQFF. The CDR3 region has the DNA TGTGCCAGCACCGCTAGCGGTACCCATTACAATGAGCAGTTCTTC. The whole variable domain, remainder taken from reference TRBV7-9 and TRBJ2-1, is DTGVSQNPRHKITKRGQNVTFRCDPISEHNRLYWYRQTLGQGPEFLTYFQNEAQLEKSRLLSDRFSAERPKGSFSTLEIQRTEQGDSAMYLCASTASGTHYNEQFFGPGTRLTVL.

The rearrangement links TRBV28 to TRBJ2-7; D is possibly TRBD1 (6 bases). V was cut by 0 bases and J by 5 bases, with 11 bases left in between. The germline gives CDR1 MDHEN, CDR2 SYDVKM. This CDR3 comprises 14 residues. This CDR3 reads CASSLWIRGHEQYF. CDR3 nucleotide sequence: TGTGCCAGCAGTTTATGGATCAGGGGTCACGAGCAGTACTTC.

Turning to this clone: The same CDR3 arises from other DNA sequences in this sample as well. The rearrangement joins TRBV6-5 to TRBJ2-3; 12 nucleotides line up with TRBD2. The CDR3 runs to 15 residues. Germline CDR1 is MNHEY and CDR2 is SVGAGI. The ends lost 5 bases at V and 3 bases at J; junction bases unmatched: 3. CDR3: CASSKLAGGTDTQYF. The CDR3 DNA is TGTGCCAGCAGTAAACTAGCGGGGGGTACAGATACGCAGTATTTT.

This chain links TRBV2 with TRBJ2-1; 7 bases are a match to TRBD1. CDR3 length equals 13 residues. V trimming: 7 bases; J trimming: 5 bases; junction bases outside the gene matches: 5. Germline assignment: CDR1 SNHLY and CDR2 FYNNEI. This chain's CDR3 is CASIGTDNNEQFF. CDR3 nucleotide sequence: TGTGCCAGCATAGGGACAGATAACAATGAGCAGTTCTTC. The complete variable domain, with remaining parts taken from reference TRBV2 and TRBJ2-1, reads EPEVTQTPSHQVTQMGQEVILRCVPISNHLYFYWYRQILGQKVEFLVSFYNNEISEKSEIFDDQFSVERPDGSNFTLKIRSTKLEDSAMYFCASIGTDNNEQFFGPGTRLTVL.